Included here is one T cell receptor (beta chain) sequence, with context. Its antigen is undetermined. Generated by immunoSEQ multiplex PCR, the TCRdb table keeps only in-frame clones and is missing some. The sample has roughly 170,000 clones, around 94% seen once. The CDR3 runs 16 residues. Germline CDR1 is LGHNA and CDR2 is YSLEER. Trimming left V 0 bases short and J 2 bases short, with 12 bases between. The data were obtained in a study of T cell responses to AZD1222 COVID-19 vaccine. Findings of the study overall: Clonal diversity may have been underestimated in mostly white British donors. Repertoire sampling was restricted to post-peak T cell response timepoints.

The sequence was obtained from an adult who received the AZD1222 COVID-19 vaccine. Material: peripheral blood, obtained 28 days after the second AZD1222 dose. The genes are TRBV4-3 and TRBJ2-3; possible D gene TRBD2, 5 bases. CDR3: CASSQETLAVTDTQYF. The DNA for the CDR3 is TGCGCCAGCAGCCAAGAAACGCTAGCTGTCACAGATACGCAGTATTTT.